The T cell receptor (beta chain) under discussion was sequenced for a study of cytomegalovirus exposure and HLA in healthy donors. Study-wide findings and caveats: In all likelihood, a cluster of highly shared sequence variants was a sequencing artifact. The productive fraction for most TCR beta V segments was about 90% or about 30% in an earlier analysis.

Regarding donors, all were healthy bone marrow donors. Though nominally healthy at sampling, donors likely had unrecorded immune exposures. The CDR3 has 11 residues. Germline CDR1 SGHRS, CDR2 YFSETQ. The germline V and J ends were trimmed by 4 bases and 5 bases, with 6 bases remaining between them. The PCR ran on 60 Vbeta and 13 Jbeta primers. Libraries were prepared by immunoSEQ multiplex PCR; TCRdb keeps only in-frame clonotypes and omits some of them. This table has about 120,000 clones, roughly 80% appearing once. This clone has a handful of counts. Antigen unknown. The TCR sequence derives from a woman under 40 in good health and CMV-seropositive. Sequencing was done on a sample of PBMCs. The chain is built from TRBV5-1 and TRBJ2-5; D unresolved. CDR3 protein: CASSTGETQYF. Here the CDR3 DNA reads TGCGCCAGCAGCACCGGGGAGACCCAGTACTTC.